This T cell receptor beta chain was identified during a study of T-cell reconstitution after alpha-beta-depleted transplantation in children (dated by TCRdb to 2015 to 2016). As for the study more broadly: The study quantitatively tracked T-cell immune reconstitution after TCRalphabeta/CD19-depleted allogeneic hematopoietic cell transplantation in children using TCR repertoire profiling. Study-wide conclusions, independent of this receptor: In some patients, high TCRbeta diversity at day 60 was attributed to recipient T cells and intrathymic progenitors that had survived conditioning. Over the following months the frequencies of hyperexpanded clones went down, and after one year T-cell counts and TCRbeta diversity were mostly credited to newly produced T cells. About two months after transplant, the apparently early recovery of alphabetaT-cell counts reportedly depended on just several hundred clones that had expanded rapidly and came from non-depleted graft cells.

Libraries were constructed by PCR. The sequencer was an Illumina HiSeq 2500. To normalize quantification of the TCRbeta repertoire, the TCR libraries were built with molecular barcoding that relied on unique molecular identifiers. TCRdb reprocessing: public reads trimmed at Q25 with fastp, clones called with MiXCR, in-frame beta chains kept. Entries are consolidated by CDR3 protein sequence, retaining the most common genes and DNA. The sample profile shows 250,000 to 400,000 distinct CDR3 sequences; around 25% of them were found once. 11% of the sample is taken by the ten largest. The sample's treatment or condition label, in plain terms: allogeneic hematopoietic cell transplantation with graft depleted of TCRalphabeta T cells and CD19 B cells. The transplant recipients were children given TCRalphabeta/CD19-depleted allogeneic hematopoietic cell grafts. From cysteine to phenylalanine, the CDR3 is 24 amino acids long. The CDR3 DNA has 72 bases and is translated from base 1. V loses 0 bases of germline sequence and J loses 0 bases, and the interval between the two ends is 30 bases. From a lookup of the germline V gene, CDR1 and CDR2 are MDHEN and SYDVKM.

On this clonotype: Its specific antigen is unknown. Base-call qualities are not available, and no considerably larger clone is one nucleotide away.

The sequence came from a male patient between 5 and 17 years old who had a stem cell transplant for acute lymphoblastic leukemia, so the T cells may come from the graft donor. This receptor chain uses TRBV28 and TRBJ2-6, with the D gene possibly TRBD1 or TRBD2, each one fitting 6 bases. The sequencing here drew on PBMCs, mostly from graft donor cells, taken 180 days after TCRalphabeta/CD19-depleted stem cell transplant. The nucleotide sequence reads TGTGCCAGCAGTTTATGGTCGGGGGCCCGGTTTTTTAGGCGAAACATCTCTGGGGCCAACGTCCTGACTTTC. Protein translation: CASSLWSGARFFRRNISGANVLTF.